One and the same sample provided the 17 T cell receptor beta chains below, sequenced in a study of control samples from healthy donors and cancer patients. Clones were sequenced by immunoSEQ multiplex PCR, and TCRdb holds only the in-frame ones, with some missing. The data hold 100,000 to 150,000 clones, with just under 95% observed a single time. Sequencing was performed on blood. These receptor sequences come from a man aged 18 to 30 in good health.

The chain has TRBV5-1 and TRBJ2-7, with D possibly being TRBD2 (6 bases). The germline V gene encodes CDR1 SGHRS and CDR2 YFSETQ. Between the trimmed V and J ends, which lost 4 bases and 3 bases, there was a span of 14 bases. CDR3 length equals 14 residues. CDR3 DNA sequence: TGCGCCAGCAGCCGTGGAGGGTGGTTCTACGAGCAGTACTTC. This gives the protein CASSRGGWFYEQYF.

The gene calls are TRBV3-1 (or the pseudogene TRBV3-2) and TRBJ1-2, with 7 bases fitting TRBD1. This CDR3 is 14 amino acids long. The J segment lost 4 bases and the V segment lost 2 bases, leaving 4 bases of the junction unmatched. From germline, CDR1 is LGHDT and CDR2 YNNKEL (reference sequence). As DNA, the CDR3 is TGTGCCAGCAGCCAACCAGGGGGGGTCTATGGCTACACCTTC. Translating it yields CASSQPGGVYGYTF.

The sample holds one count of this clone. This sequence joins TRBV3-1 (or the pseudogene TRBV3-2) and TRBJ2-7; 13 bases map to TRBD2. This CDR3 comprises 16 residues. Germline lookup yields CDR1 LGHDT and CDR2 YNNKEL (reference sequence). J lost 4 bases, V lost 4 bases, and 7 bases had no gene match. CDR3 amino acids: CASSPRLAGGAYEQYF. DNA of the CDR3: TGTGCCAGCAGCCCCCGACTAGCGGGGGGCGCGTACGAGCAGTACTTC.

The gene calls are TRBV2 and TRBJ2-2, with 12 bases fitting TRBD2. This CDR3 contains 15 residues. Germline CDR1 SNHLY, CDR2 FYNNEI. Unmatched junction bases numbered 2, after V lost 5 bases and J lost 4 bases. The CDR3 DNA reads as TGTGCCAGCAGTCCGGGACTAGCGGGCACCGGGGAGCTGTTTTTT. It encodes CASSPGLAGTGELFF.

This chain connects TRBV9 to TRBJ1-2; no clear D. The germline V and J ends were trimmed by 4 bases and 8 bases, with 15 bases remaining between them. The CDR3 consists of 13 residues. Germline CDR1 SGDLS, CDR2 YYNGEE. CDR3 in amino acids: CASSSPPGFGYTF. The CDR3 bases are TGTGCCAGCAGCTCCCCCCCCGGGTTCGGCTACACCTTC.

The chain combines TRBV12-5 with TRBJ2-1, with 12 bases lining up with TRBD2. Unmatched junction bases numbered 6, after V lost 0 bases and J lost 9 bases. This CDR3 spans 16 amino acids. Germline V CDR1 and CDR2: LGHNT, FRNRAP. CDR3 residues: CASGLVASGGAGEQFF. The CDR3 DNA follows: TGTGCTAGTGGTTTGGTAGCTAGCGGGGGGGCCGGTGAGCAGTTCTTC.

The chain carries TRBV29-1 and TRBJ2-1; D gene unclear. This CDR3 contains 14 residues. With 4 bases removed from V and 0 bases from J, the gap between germline ends came to 10 bases. CDR1 is SQVTM, CDR2 ANQGSEA, per germline. CDR3 nucleotide sequence: TGCAGCGTTGGACAACCGAGCTCCTACAATGAGCAGTTCTTC. Its translation: CSVGQPSSYNEQFF.

The chain has TRBV18 and TRBJ2-7; perhaps TRBD1 as D (6 bases). CDR3 length: 14 amino acids. Germline V gene lookup returns CDR1 KGHSH and CDR2 LQKENI. V was cut by 2 bases and J by 3 bases, with 11 bases left in between. For the CDR3, the DNA is TGTGCCAGCTCACCAAGCCAGACAGGCTACGAGCAGTACTTC. This sequence encodes CASSPSQTGYEQYF.

The CDR3 loop reads CASSLARAWNTEAFF. CDR3 coding DNA: TGTGCCAGCAGCTTAGCGCGGGCTTGGAACACTGAAGCTTTCTTT. The gene calls are TRBV27 and TRBJ1-1, with unresolved D. Germline lookup yields CDR1 MNHEY and CDR2 SMNVEV (reference sequence). This CDR3 comprises 15 residues. The V end was cut by 6 bases, the J end by 1 base, with 15 bases between.

The chain links TRBV4-1 to TRBJ1-2; 8 bases are shared with TRBD1. From germline, CDR1 is MGHRA and CDR2 YSYEKL. The CDR3 covers 15 residues. The J segment lost 1 base and the V segment lost 6 bases, leaving 7 bases of the junction unmatched. The CDR3 DNA follows: TGCGCCAGCAGACCAGGTGGACAGGGTAACTATGGCTACACCTTC. Translated, it gives CASRPGGQGNYGYTF.

By frequency in the sample, this clone is medium-sized. This sequence joins TRBV5-4 and TRBJ2-2; D may match TRBD1 or TRBD2 (6 bases each). CDR3 length: 15 amino acids. V was shortened by 4 bases and J by 4 bases, with 14 bases between the two germline ends. Germline V gene sequence: CDR1 SGHNT, CDR2 YYREEE (reference sequence). The CDR3 nucleotides read TGTGCCAGCAGCCCGGAAGGGGGGCGCACCGGGGAGCTGTTTTTT. It codes for CASSPEGGRTGELFF.

CDR3 protein: CASSEGFGTEQFF. CDR3 nucleotides: TGCGCCAGCAGTGAGGGTTTTGGGACTGAGCAGTTCTTC. This chain connects TRBV10-1 to TRBJ2-1; D is tentatively TRBD1 or TRBD2 (5 bases each). V was clipped by 2 bases and J by 9 bases, with 11 bases between them. Germline CDR1 is WNHNN and CDR2 is SYGVQD (reference sequence). The CDR3 has 13 residues.

This rearrangement joins TRBV12-3 or TRBV12-4 to TRBJ1-1; D unclear. The CDR3 extends over 13 amino acids. The ends were cut back, 2 bases at V and 9 bases at J, with 13 bases in the middle. The CDR3, as DNA: TGTGCCAGCAGTTTAAGTCCGTCAGATAAAGCTTTCTTT. This gives the protein CASSLSPSDKAFF.

J is TRBJ1-6 and V is TRBV11-2; unclear D gene. Deletions cut 0 bases from V and 11 bases from J, with 8 bases between. CDR3 length: 13 residues. Germline CDR1 reads SGHAT; CDR2 reads FQNNGV. Here the CDR3 DNA reads TGTGCCAGCAGCTTAGATAAAGGGACACCCCTCCACTTT. Amino acid sequence: CASSLDKGTPLHF.

In this sample, this clone turned up once. The chain uses TRBV29-1 and TRBJ1-2; unclear D gene. This CDR3 comprises 11 residues. Germline V lookup: CDR1 SQVTM, CDR2 ANQGSEA. V shed 4 bases and J shed 6 bases, with 9 bases lying between them. Here the CDR3 reads CSVGARNGYTF. CDR3 bases: TGCAGCGTTGGGGCACGTAATGGCTACACCTTC.

This chain joins TRBV5-1 and TRBJ2-7; D gene unclear. V gave up 0 bases and J gave up 3 bases, with 4 bases separating them. CDR3 length: 12 amino acids. Germline CDR1 reads SGHRS; CDR2 reads YFSETQ. CDR3: CASSLGDYEQYF. The CDR3 DNA reads as TGCGCCAGCAGCTTGGGGGACTACGAGCAGTACTTC.

This clone has only a few counts. This chain links TRBV7-9 with TRBJ2-7; weak D call: TRBD2 (5 bases). The CDR3 has 13 amino acids. The germline V and J ends were trimmed by 1 base and 6 bases, with 10 bases remaining between them. Germline CDR1 and CDR2: SEHNR and FQNEAQ (reference sequence). CDR3 nucleotide sequence: TGTGCCAGCAGCTTAGGTAGCGCCCGCGAGCAGTACTTC. It specifies CASSLGSAREQYF.